This T cell receptor beta chain was documented in a study of T cell repertoires in cytomegalovirus infection. Regarding the study as a whole: The study identified carriers of CMV plus the relevant HLA from cumulative public TCR beta family frequency.

This clonotype has a handful of counts. Its antigen is undetermined. TCRdb redid the calling of the reads with MiXCR, one entry per CDR3 protein. This repertoire shows about 740,000 distinct CDR3 sequences, less than 40% found once; its top ten account for 2.8%. V lost 3 bases to trimming and J lost 8 bases, with 22 bases between them. The CDR3 length is 16 residues. The TCR sequence derives from a human donor in good health (CMV status not recorded). Some clones in this sample may be carry-over from other donors' samples. Sequencing was performed on PBMCs. The V gene is TRBV12-3 or TRBV12-4, the J gene TRBJ1-2, with D uncertain. The CDR3 is CASSFQVQESTGGYTF. In DNA, the CDR3 is TGTGCCAGCAGTTTCCAGGTTCAGGAGTCGACGGGAGGCTACACCTTC.